Below are 8 T cell receptor beta chains sequenced from a single sample in a study of T-cell reconstitution after alpha-beta-depleted transplantation in children. Preparation of the TCRbeta library involved a method that used unique molecular identifiers. Using its own MiXCR run on the PCR reads, TCRdb lists one record per CDR3 protein. This repertoire shows around 700,000 distinct CDR3 sequences, around 12% found once; its top ten account for 0.79%. This specimen was PBMCs, taken before TCRalphabeta/CD19-depleted stem cell transplant. All receptors derive from a girl aged 2-10 years with congenital amegakaryocytic thrombocytopenia, due to receive a stem cell transplant.

There are many counts of this clonotype. V gene TRBV7-9 combines with J gene TRBJ1-3; D unclear. V gave up 0 bases and J gave up 4 bases, with 4 bases separating them. The CDR3 totals 13 residues. Germline V gene lookup returns CDR1 SEHNR and CDR2 FQNEAQ (reference sequence). CDR3 residues: CASSLASGNTIYF. The CDR3, as DNA: TGTGCCAGCAGCTTAGCGTCAGGAAACACCATATATTTT.

This clonotype has at least ten counts. This chain uses TRBV12-3 or TRBV12-4 with TRBJ2-1, with 7 positions matching TRBD2. Unmatched junction bases numbered 7, after V lost 6 bases and J lost 2 bases. This CDR3 comprises 15 residues. The CDR3 region is CASRAGLTTYNEQFF. The CDR3 bases are TGTGCCAGCAGAGCGGGACTGACAACCTACAATGAGCAGTTCTTC.

V gene TRBV7-6 combines with J gene TRBJ2-7; perhaps TRBD2 as D (6 bases). This CDR3 is 11 amino acids long. CDR1 and CDR2 from the germline V gene are SGHVS and FNYEAQ. V gave up 7 bases and J gave up 7 bases, with 11 bases separating them. The CDR3 is CASNTGTEQYF. The CDR3 region has the DNA TGTGCCAGCAACACCGGGACTGAGCAGTACTTC.

This clonotype was seen repeatedly, ten times or more. V and J are TRBV10-1 and TRBJ2-5; D gene uncertain. V lost 2 bases to trimming and J lost 0 bases, with 4 bases between them. The CDR3 is 13 amino acids. The germline V gene encodes CDR1 WNHNN and CDR2 SYGVQD (reference sequence). CDR3 DNA: TGCGCCAGCAGTGAGAAGTACCAAGAGACCCAGTACTTC. Its protein product is CASSEKYQETQYF.

As regards this clonotype: As the CDR3 is not closed by the conserved phenylalanine or tryptophan, this likely results from a read error. The chain joins TRBV30 to TRBJ2-2; the D gene is possibly TRBD1 (6 bases). The CDR3 consists of 15 residues. Trimming shortened V by 1 base and J by 3 bases, and 12 bases separated the two germline ends. Germline V gene sequence: CDR1 GTSNPN, CDR2 SVGIG (reference sequence). In nucleotides, the CDR3 is TGTGCCTGGAGTGCCAGGGGATGGGACACCGGGGAGCTGTTTTAT. This codes for CAWSARGWDTGELFY.

The rearrangement uses TRBV11-2 and TRBJ2-2; no firm D call. CDR1 SGHAT and CDR2 FQNNGV come from the germline V gene. V dropped 5 bases and J dropped 2 bases, with 6 bases sitting between them. The CDR3 is 13 amino acids. The CDR3 reads CASSPFNTGELFF. The CDR3 DNA is TGTGCCAGCAGCCCCTTTAACACCGGGGAGCTGTTTTTT.

This chain joins TRBV29-1 and TRBJ1-2; no clear D gene. Trimming pared 3 bases from V and 4 bases from J, leaving 9 bases between. This CDR3 spans 12 amino acids. Looked up from germline, CDR1 is SQVTM and CDR2 is ANQGSEA. The CDR3 reads CSVDYLGYGYTF. As DNA, the CDR3 is TGCAGCGTTGATTATTTGGGCTATGGCTACACCTTC. The variable domain in full, completed from reference TRBV29-1 and TRBJ1-2, reads SAVISQKPSRDICQRGTSLTIQCQVDSQVTMMFWYRQQPGQSLTLIATANQGSEATYESGFVIDKFPISRPNLTFSTLTVSNMSPEDSSIYLCSVDYLGYGYTFGSGTRLTVV.

This clonotype was recorded at least ten times. The V call is TRBV12-3 or TRBV12-4, the J call TRBJ2-5; D might be TRBD1 (6 bases). This CDR3 spans 15 amino acids. The V and J ends lost 2 bases and 5 bases respectively, with 15 bases between them. For the CDR3, the DNA is TGTGCCAGCAGTTTACAGGGGCAAAGTCTGGAGACCCAGTACTTC. Translation: CASSLQGQSLETQYF.